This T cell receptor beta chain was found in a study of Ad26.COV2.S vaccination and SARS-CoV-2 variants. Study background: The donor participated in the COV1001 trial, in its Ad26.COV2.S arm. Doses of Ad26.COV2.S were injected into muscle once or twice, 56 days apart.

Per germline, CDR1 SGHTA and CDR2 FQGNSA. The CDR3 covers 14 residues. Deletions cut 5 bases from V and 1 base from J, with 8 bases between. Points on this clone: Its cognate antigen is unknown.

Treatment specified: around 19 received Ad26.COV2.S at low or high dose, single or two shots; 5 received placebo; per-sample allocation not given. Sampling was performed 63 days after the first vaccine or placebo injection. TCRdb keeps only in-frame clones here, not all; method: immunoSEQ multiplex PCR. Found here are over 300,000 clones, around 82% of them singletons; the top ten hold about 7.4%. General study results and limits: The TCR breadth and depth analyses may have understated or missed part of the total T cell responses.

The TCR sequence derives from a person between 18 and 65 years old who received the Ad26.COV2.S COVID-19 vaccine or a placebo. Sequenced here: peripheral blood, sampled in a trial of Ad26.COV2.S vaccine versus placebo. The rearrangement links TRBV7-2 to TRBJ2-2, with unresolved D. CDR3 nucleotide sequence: TGTGCCAGCAGCCCCCGGAGGAACACCGGGGAGCTGTTTTTT. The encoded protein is CASSPRRNTGELFF.